Presented here are 28 T cell receptor beta chains from one specimen sequenced in a study of breast tumors, draining lymph nodes, adjacent tissues. Breast cancer patients provided tissue from their axillary draining lymph nodes. MiXCR was run by TCRdb on the multiplex PCR reads, yielding one entry per CDR3 protein. This table holds 200,000 to 250,000 distinct CDR3 sequences, about 32% found once. Material: axillary lymph node tissue. The receptors were gathered from a female donor with breast cancer. Some clones in this sample may be carry-over from other donors' samples.

Of note for this clonotype: This sequence may be a read error, since a much larger clone differs from it by one base. V and J are TRBV20-1 and TRBJ2-3; 11 positions match TRBD2. V shed 5 bases and J 1 base; nucleotides not matched to a gene: 5. CDR1 and CDR2 (germline): DFQATT, SNEGSKA (reference sequence). The CDR3 is 15 amino acids. The CDR3 spells CSAGPLAGGTDTQYF. The CDR3 nucleotides are TGCAGTGCTGGTCCACTAGCGGGGGGCACAGATACGCAGTATTTT.

Concerning this clonotype itself: The CDR3 carries no conserved terminal phenylalanine or tryptophan, so it likely arises from a read error. The gene calls are TRBV19 and TRBJ2-7; D gene unclear. The CDR3 runs 14 residues. The V and J ends lost 3 bases and 2 bases respectively, with 11 bases between them. Germline V gene lookup returns CDR1 LNHDA and CDR2 SQIVND (reference sequence). The CDR3 loop is CASSITGITYEQYL. The CDR3 nucleotides read TGTGCCAGTAGTATTACGGGCATAACCTACGAGCAGTACCTC.

This clonotype was seen repeatedly, ten times or more. V usage is TRBV19 and J usage is TRBJ2-5, with D tentatively TRBD2 (6 bases). V shed 6 bases and J shed 4 bases, with 18 bases lying between them. The CDR3 is 15 residues long. The V gene's germline CDR1 is LNHDA and CDR2 SQIVND (reference sequence). CDR3 nucleotide sequence: TGTGCCAGTAGGGGAATGACCGGGGGTCGAGAGACCCAGTACTTC. As protein: CASRGMTGGRETQYF.

In this sample, this clonotype turned up many times. This CDR3 is CASSQGMLRHDEQFF. The CDR3 nucleotides are TGTGCCAGCAGCCAAGGTATGCTACGCCACGATGAGCAGTTCTTC. This chain joins TRBV14 and TRBJ2-1, with D unclear. The germline V and J ends were trimmed by 1 base and 8 bases, with 15 bases remaining between them. Germline CDR1 is SGHDN and CDR2 is FVKESK. The CDR3 covers 15 residues.

This clonotype was seen more than once but under ten times. The J gene is TRBJ1-1, the V gene TRBV29-1; D gene unclear. V lost 6 bases, J lost 8 bases, and 13 bases lay in between. CDR1 and CDR2 (germline): SQVTM, ANQGSEA. The CDR3 length is 11 residues. The CDR3 DNA sequence: TGCAGCGTCGACCCGGCGGGGGAAGCTTTCTTT. It encodes CSVDPAGEAFF. Using reference TRBV29-1 and TRBJ1-1 for the parts outside the CDR3, the full variable domain is SAVISQKPSRDICQRGTSLTIQCQVDSQVTMMFWYRQQPGQSLTLIATANQGSEATYESGFVIDKFPISRPNLTFSTLTVSNMSPEDSSIYLCSVDPAGEAFFGQGTRLTVV.

The V call is TRBV20-1, the J call TRBJ2-5, with D possibly TRBD1 on 6 matching bases. The length of the CDR3 is 14 residues. Trimming removed 0 bases at V and 5 bases at J, with 13 bases between. Germline lookup yields CDR1 DFQATT and CDR2 SNEGSKA (reference sequence). The CDR3 protein is CSARDLYREETQYF. The CDR3 DNA reads TGCAGTGCTAGAGATCTCTACAGGGAGGAGACCCAGTACTTC.

The CDR3 is CASRPTSQKQYF. For the CDR3, the DNA is TGTGCCAGCAGGCCGACTAGTCAAAAGCAGTATTTT. V gene TRBV10-3 combines with J gene TRBJ2-3; D might be TRBD2 (6 bases). The CDR3 has 12 amino acids. CDR1 and CDR2 from the germline V gene are ENHRY and SYGVKD. V lost 10 bases, J lost 11 bases, and 19 bases lay in between.

This clonotype occurred many times. The V and J genes are TRBV7-2 and TRBJ2-7; D remains unclear. Germline CDR1 and CDR2: SGHTA and FQGNSA. The V end lost 2 bases, the J end lost 0 bases, and 8 bases lay between the germline ends. The CDR3 runs 14 residues. CDR3 coding DNA: TGTGCCAGCAGCTTATCCCACCACTCCTACGAGCAGTACTTC. It is translated as CASSLSHHSYEQYF.

Comment on this clonotype: This may be a read error: a much more frequent sequence differs by one nucleotide. The CDR3 DNA is TGTGCCGGCAGGCCTAGCGGGACTGGCGGGGAGCTGTTTTTT. This gives the protein CAGRPSGTGGELFF. The chain recombines TRBV6-2 or TRBV6-3 with TRBJ2-2; 9 bases line up with TRBD2. Per germline, CDR1 MNHEY and CDR2 SVGEGT. This CDR3 comprises 14 residues.

On this clonotype itself: Germline is not matched at one junction end, which may reflect a read error. CDR3 residues: CSARERSYSERFF. In DNA form, the CDR3 reads TGCAGCGCCCGTGAGCGGTCGTACAGTGAGCGGTTCTTC. The gene calls are TRBV29-1 and TRBJ2-1; D is possibly TRBD2 (5 bases). The CDR3 totals 13 residues. The germline V gene has CDR1 SQVTM and CDR2 ANQGSEA.

This clonotype was found many times. The rearrangement uses TRBV12-3 or TRBV12-4 and TRBJ1-6, with D maybe TRBD1 (6 bases). V was clipped by 6 bases and J by 10 bases, with 16 bases between them. There are 14 residues in the CDR3. The DNA for the CDR3 is TGTGCCAGCAGGCTCCAGGGGAAGAACTCACCCCTCCACTTT. Its translation: CASRLQGKNSPLHF.

This clonotype was counted many times. V usage is TRBV12-5 and J usage is TRBJ2-1; maybe TRBD2 (5 bases). Trimming took off 8 bases at V and 9 bases at J, with 23 bases between the two ends. Germline V gene lookup returns CDR1 LGHNT and CDR2 FRNRAP. CDR3 length: 15 residues. Here the CDR3 DNA reads TGTGCTAGTAAGGGCGGGTCGGTAGGGTTAGCTGAGCAGTTCTTC. As protein: CASKGGSVGLAEQFF.

This clonotype was seen a few times. V usage is TRBV20-1 and J usage is TRBJ2-1; no firm D call. Germline assignment: CDR1 DFQATT and CDR2 SNEGSKA (reference sequence). V lost 6 bases and J 9 bases, leaving 21 bases between the germline ends. The CDR3 is 14 residues long. The CDR3, as DNA: TGCAGTGCCCCCCCACCGGGCCCACGCACTGAGCAGTTCTTC. Residues: CSAPPPGPRTEQFF.

The rearrangement joins TRBV5-8 to TRBJ2-3; possible D gene TRBD2, 5 bases. This CDR3 contains 16 residues. Trimming shortened V by 2 bases and J by 1 base, and 14 bases separated the two germline ends. CDR1 SGHTS and CDR2 YDEGEE come from the germline V gene. This CDR3 reads CASSFGSARRTDTQYF. The CDR3 DNA follows: TGTGCCAGCAGCTTCGGTAGCGCAAGACGCACAGATACGCAGTATTTT.

This clonotype showed up many times. V gene TRBV27 combines with J gene TRBJ2-7; TRBD2 agrees at 10 bases. This CDR3 has 13 amino acids. Per the germline V gene, CDR1 is MNHEY and CDR2 is SMNVEV (reference sequence). After removal of 6 bases from V and 3 bases from J, the junction contained 2 bases not matched to a gene. Written as DNA, the CDR3 is TGTGCCAGCAGCACTAGCGGGGTCTACGAGCAGTACTTC. It encodes CASSTSGVYEQYF.

This sequence joins TRBV6-2 or TRBV6-3 and TRBJ1-6; the D gene is possibly TRBD1 (5 bases). Trimming cost V 6 bases and J 9 bases, with 18 bases left between them. Germline loops: CDR1 MNHEY, CDR2 SVGEGT. The CDR3 spans 15 residues. The CDR3 sequence: CASRPDQGFGSPLHF. For the CDR3, the DNA is TGTGCCAGCAGACCCGACCAGGGTTTCGGTTCACCCCTCCACTTT.

Comment on this clonotype: A much larger clonotype is one base distant, so this may be a read error. The CDR3 end shows no conserved phenylalanine or tryptophan, and so a read error is likely. V gene TRBV7-3 combines with J gene TRBJ2-4; D is undetermined. The CDR3 is 12 residues long. Germline assignment: CDR1 SGHTA and CDR2 FQGTGA. Deletions cut 10 bases from V and 0 bases from J, with 7 bases between. CDR3 DNA: TGTGCCACCCAGATAGCCAAAAACATTCAGTACCTC. Its translation: CATQIAKNIQYL.

This clonotype came up a few times. A much larger clone sits a single nucleotide away, making a read error possible. The V gene is TRBV11-1, the J gene TRBJ2-5, with 7 bases that match TRBD1. This CDR3 has 14 amino acids. Trimming removed 5 bases from V and 4 bases from J; junction bases left unmatched: 7. The germline V gene has CDR1 SGHAT and CDR2 FQDESV (reference sequence). The DNA for the CDR3 is TGTGCCAGCAGCCGGCCGGGACAGCCAGAGACCCAGTACTTC. Translation: CASSRPGQPETQYF.

Many counts were recorded for this clonotype. The V and J genes are TRBV7-2 and TRBJ2-7; 8 bases line up with TRBD2. From germline, CDR1 is SGHTA and CDR2 FQGNSA. The CDR3 covers 16 residues. With 1 base clipped from V and 2 bases from J, the junction kept 7 bases outside the gene matches. The chain's CDR3 is CASSLGSGTRPYEQYF. The CDR3 bases are TGTGCCAGCAGCTTAGGGTCCGGGACTAGGCCCTACGAGCAGTACTTC. The full variable domain, its missing parts supplied by reference TRBV7-2 and TRBJ2-7, is GAGVSQSPSNKVTEKGKDVELRCDPISGHTALYWYRQSLGQGLEFLIYFQGNSAPDKSGLPSDRFSAERTGGSVSTLTIQRTQQEDSAVYLCASSLGSGTRPYEQYFGPGTRLTVT.

This clonotype has ten or more counts. The junction shows a germline mismatch at one end, possibly a read error. V is TRBV14 and J is TRBJ2-5, with TRBD2 matching over 8 bases. CDR3 size: 14 residues. Germline lookup yields CDR1 SGHDN and CDR2 FVKESK. The CDR3 here is CASSQESGLESQYF. In nucleotides, the CDR3 is TGTGCCAGCAGCCAAGAATCGGGACTAGAGAGCCAGTACTTC.

In regard to this clonotype: A much larger clone lies a single base off, so this may be a read error. The chain couples TRBV12-3 or TRBV12-4 to TRBJ2-5; unclear D gene. V lost 3 bases to trimming and J lost 5 bases, with 22 bases between them. The CDR3 loop spans 17 amino acids. This CDR3 is CASSFPWKKTPNETQYF. In DNA form, the CDR3 reads TGTGCCAGCAGTTTCCCGTGGAAAAAGACCCCAAACGAGACCCAGTACTTC.

Concerning this clonotype: A much larger clone differs by one base, so this may be a read error. The chain uses TRBV5-6 and TRBJ2-7; possibly TRBD1 or TRBD2 for D (6 bases each). Trimming pared 0 bases from V and 7 bases from J, leaving 17 bases between. The CDR3 is made up of 15 amino acids. Looked up from germline, CDR1 is SGHDT and CDR2 is YYEEEE. The CDR3, as DNA: TGTGCCAGCAGCTTGGGCAGGGGACTCTCCCCGGAGCAGTACTTC. Encoded protein: CASSLGRGLSPEQYF.

The V gene is TRBV7-9, the J gene TRBJ1-4, with no clear D. The CDR3 has 16 residues. Germline CDR1 and CDR2: SEHNR and FQNEAQ (reference sequence). The V gene lost 4 bases and the J gene lost 1 base, with 13 bases spanning the gap. CDR3 in DNA: TGTGCCAGCAGCTCTACTAGTAGGGAAACTAATGAAAAACTGTTTTTT. Protein: CASSSTSRETNEKLFF.

This clonotype has at least ten counts. The rearrangement links TRBV12-3 or TRBV12-4 to TRBJ2-2, with a possible D match to TRBD2 (7 bases). The ends were cut back, 6 bases at V and 4 bases at J, with 15 bases in the middle. This CDR3 has 15 residues. Here the CDR3 reads CASRSGGAGTGELFF. CDR3 in DNA: TGTGCCAGCAGATCGGGGGGCGCGGGCACCGGGGAGCTGTTTTTT.

As to this clonotype: This could be a read error, since a much larger clone is one nucleotide away. The chain employs TRBV7-2 and TRBJ2-7; 9 bases are shared with TRBD2. Germline CDR1 reads SGHTA; CDR2 reads FQGNSA. The CDR3 sequence is 15 residues long. CDR3 residues: CASSFGSGGWYEQHF. The CDR3 DNA reads as TGTGCCAGCAGCTTCGGGAGCGGGGGGTGGTACGAGCAGCACTTC.

This clonotype came up many times. The V call is TRBV19, the J call TRBJ1-5; D is perhaps TRBD1 (5 bases). V was cut by 3 bases and J by 2 bases, with 8 bases left in between. The length of the CDR3 is 14 residues. CDR1 and CDR2 (germline): LNHDA, SQIVND (reference sequence). CDR3 loop: CASSIETGNQPQHF. The CDR3, as DNA: TGTGCCAGTAGTATTGAGACAGGCAATCAGCCCCAGCATTTT.

This clonotype was counted only a few times. This rearrangement joins TRBV18 to TRBJ1-5; possibly TRBD1 for D (5 bases). Trimming removed 3 bases from V and 4 bases from J, with 16 bases in between. Germline CDR1 reads KGHSH; CDR2 reads LQKENI. The CDR3 sequence is 16 residues long. For the CDR3, the DNA is TGTGCCAGCTCACCGCGGGGCGGGGGGTGGAATCAGCCCCAGCATTTT. The encoded protein is CASSPRGGGWNQPQHF.

This clonotype was counted between two and nine times. The chain has TRBV24-1 and TRBJ1-1, with D uncertain. With 4 bases removed from V and 1 base from J, the gap between germline ends came to 12 bases. Germline CDR1 and CDR2: KGHDR and SFDVKD. The CDR3 extends over 15 amino acids. The CDR3 loop is CATSDPSSGNTEAFF. The CDR3 DNA follows: TGTGCCACCAGTGACCCATCCTCAGGGAACACTGAAGCTTTCTTT.